These T cell receptor beta chains were read from a single sample in a study of T cells in Graves' hyperthyroidism and ophthalmopathy. TCRdb itself ran the multiplex PCR reads through MiXCR, one entry per CDR3 protein. The profile shows 350,000 or so distinct CDR3 sequences, roughly 20% of them singletons. Sequencing was done on a sample of blood. These receptors were collected from a woman in her forties or fifties with Graves' hyperthyroidism. The CDR3 runs from the conserved cysteine through the conserved F or W.

j_gene | v_gene | CDR3aa
TRBJ2-1 | TRBV5-1 | CASSYAKGDFDNEQFF
TRBJ2-2 | TRBV6-1 | CASSRQFTGELFF
TRBJ1-1 | TRBV4-1 | CAIEDRDEGWGTEAFF
TRBJ1-2 | TRBV5-1 | CASSGGQGHPSDSNYGYTF
TRBJ2-5 | TRBV28 | CASSLQDGGQETQYF
TRBJ2-1 | TRBV12-3/TRBV12-4 | CASSFGTGLVEQFF
TRBJ2-7 | TRBV7-9 | CASSLVAGTPRYEQYF
TRBJ2-3 | TRBV11-1 | CASSLGGVADSTDTQYF
TRBJ1-1 | TRBV3-1 | CASSQGGGGGTEAFF
TRBJ1-5 | TRBV30 | CACGADQPQHF
TRBJ2-3 | TRBV5-6 | CASSLVTGGRVDTQYF
TRBJ2-3 | TRBV28 | CASSQQGADTQYF
TRBJ1-2 | TRBV12-3/TRBV12-4 | CASSFRYDSSEDYGYTF
TRBJ2-1 | TRBV2 | CAGASAFEQFF
TRBJ2-1 | TRBV6-1 | CASSDRTSSNEQFF
TRBJ1-2 | TRBV27 | CASSKQGTGYGYTF
TRBJ2-3 | TRBV18 | CASSVGRAADTQYF
TRBJ1-4 | TRBV27 | CASSLFPNEKLFF
TRBJ1-4 | TRBV6-1 | CASSLMTGVNEKLFF
TRBJ2-7 | TRBV11-2 | CASSLNRVSEQYF